This T cell receptor beta chain was recorded in a study of cytomegalovirus exposure and HLA in healthy donors. Study-level background: The roughly 110 validation repertoires used the same platform as the approximately 670 first-cohort repertoires (as reported by a later analysis).

Turning to this clone: No antigen is known for it.

Method: immunoSEQ multiplex PCR; TCRdb's copy keeps in-frame clones and lacks some. The sample yields approximately 300,000 clones, roughly 90% seen once. CDR1 is WNHNN and CDR2 is SYGVQD in the germline V gene (reference sequence). The CDR3 length is 17 residues. V was trimmed by 6 bases and J by 6 bases, leaving 26 bases between them. Whole-study results and caveats: Testing in vitro showed a few CMV-associated chains specific for CMV antigens. One later analysis, an examination of the 90 to 150 validation repertoires, found that first-cohort TCR clusters tended to co-occur in them. Rare TCR sequences dominated, though some public TCRs recurred in many donors.

V gene TRBV10-1 combines with J gene TRBJ1-2; D is ambiguous. The receptor was derived from a woman in her late teens or twenties in good health and CMV-seronegative. Sequencing was carried out using PBMCs. CDR3 sequence (DNA): TGCGCCAGCAGAGCCAAAACCTCGAGGCCCCAGCACCATGGCTACACCTTC. This gives the protein CASRAKTSRPQHHGYTF.